The rows below give T cell receptor beta chains drawn from one sample of a study of shared clonotypes between healthy human individuals. Some clones are missing from TCRdb's copy, which holds only in-frame ones; the method was immunoSEQ multiplex PCR. The sample contains roughly 2.4 million clones, approximately 95% of which appear only once. The specimen sequenced was naive CD4+ T cells sorted from blood. Receptor source: a man between 18 and 29 years old in good health. Both conserved end residues are part of each CDR3. A D gene is named only where the DNA matches it firmly. Clone sizes are given selectively: once, few, many, or a class where the clone is expanded.

d_call: NA; clone_size: NA; j_call: TRBJ2-3; v_call: TRBV7-9; cdr3_aa: CASSLTPRPSGTDTQYF; cdr3_nt: TGTGCCAGCAGCTTAACACCCCGGCCTAGCGGCACAGATACGCAGTATTTT
d_call: TRBD2; clone_size: NA; j_call: TRBJ2-2; v_call: TRBV6-6; cdr3_aa: CASSSPSGRNTGELFF; cdr3_nt: TGTGCCAGCAGTTCCCCTAGCGGGCGGAACACCGGGGAGCTGTTTTTT
d_call: NA; clone_size: NA; j_call: TRBJ2-7; v_call: TRBV28; cdr3_aa: CASAPGTPHEQYF; cdr3_nt: TGTGCCAGCGCACCGGGGACCCCCCACGAGCAGTACTTC
d_call: NA; clone_size: NA; j_call: TRBJ2-5; v_call: TRBV18; cdr3_aa: CASSPIPSTETQYF; cdr3_nt: TGTGCCAGCTCACCAATCCCATCGACGGAGACCCAGTACTTC
d_call: TRBD2; clone_size: NA; j_call: TRBJ2-6; v_call: TRBV6-1; cdr3_aa: CASSGGAGGANVLTF; cdr3_nt: TGTGCCAGCAGCGGGGGGGCGGGAGGAGCCAACGTCCTGACTTTC
d_call: TRBD2; clone_size: NA; j_call: TRBJ2-7; v_call: TRBV18; cdr3_aa: CASSNLPGGEEQYF; cdr3_nt: TGTGCCAGCTCGAATCTCCCGGGGGGAGAGGAGCAGTACTTC
d_call: NA; clone_size: NA; j_call: TRBJ1-3; v_call: TRBV15; cdr3_aa: CATSRGVSGNTIYF; cdr3_nt: TGTGCCACCAGCAGAGGGGTTTCTGGAAACACCATATATTTT
d_call: NA; clone_size: NA; j_call: TRBJ1-1; v_call: TRBV18; cdr3_aa: CASSPPGSNTEAFF; cdr3_nt: TGTGCCAGCTCACCGCCCGGATCGAACACTGAAGCTTTCTTT
d_call: NA; clone_size: NA; j_call: TRBJ1-2; v_call: TRBV6-5; cdr3_aa: CASTSRTAPTGYTF; cdr3_nt: TGTGCCAGCACCTCTCGGACTGCTCCGACTGGCTACACCTTC
d_call: TRBD1; clone_size: NA; j_call: TRBJ2-2; v_call: TRBV7-9; cdr3_aa: CASSRTGGIGELFF; cdr3_nt: TGTGCCAGCAGCAGGACAGGGGGCATCGGGGAGCTGTTTTTT
d_call: NA; clone_size: NA; j_call: TRBJ2-2; v_call: TRBV15; cdr3_aa: CATSRDELAVNTGELFF; cdr3_nt: TGTGCCACCAGCAGAGACGAATTAGCGGTGAACACCGGGGAGCTGTTTTTT
d_call: NA; clone_size: NA; j_call: TRBJ1-4; v_call: TRBV7-9; cdr3_aa: CASSLLANEKLFF; cdr3_nt: TGTGCCAGCAGCCTACTGGCTAATGAAAAACTGTTTTTT
d_call: NA; clone_size: once; j_call: TRBJ2-1; v_call: TRBV10-2; cdr3_aa: CASSDGPAAAYNEQFF; cdr3_nt: TGCGCCAGCAGTGATGGTCCGGCCGCAGCCTACAATGAGCAGTTCTTC